This T cell receptor beta chain was identified during a study of shared clonotypes between healthy human individuals. V lost 3 bases and J lost 6, with 8 bases in between. The germline gives CDR1 SQVTM, CDR2 ANQGSEA. The CDR3 spans 11 residues. Profiled with immunoSEQ multiplex PCR; TCRdb holds only in-frame clones, not every one. Of millions of clones listed, around 96% are singletons. In the naive CD8 group, cells lacked CD45RO and were positively selected for CCR7, so terminally differentiated effector memory CD45RA+ cells were left out. On this clone itself: Different DNA sequences within this sample yield the same CDR3.

The sample comprised naive CD8+ T cells sorted from blood. The sequence came from a man younger than 30 in good health. The chain employs TRBV29-1 and TRBJ1-2; possible D gene TRBD1, 6 bases. In nucleotides, the CDR3 is TGCAGCGTTGAGGAGGGGGATGGCTACACCTTC. It encodes CSVEEGDGYTF.